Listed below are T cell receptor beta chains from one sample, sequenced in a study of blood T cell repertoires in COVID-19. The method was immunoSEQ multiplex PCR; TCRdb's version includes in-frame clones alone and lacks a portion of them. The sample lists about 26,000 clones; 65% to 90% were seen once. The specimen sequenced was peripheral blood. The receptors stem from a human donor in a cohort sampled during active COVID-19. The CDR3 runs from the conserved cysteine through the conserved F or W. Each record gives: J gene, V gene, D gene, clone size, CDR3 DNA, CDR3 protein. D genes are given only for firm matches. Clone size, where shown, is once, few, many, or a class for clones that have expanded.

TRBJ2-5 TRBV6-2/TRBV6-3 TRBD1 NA TGTGCCAGCAGTTACGAACAGGGGGAGGTGCAAGAGACCCAGTACTTC CASSYEQGEVQETQYF
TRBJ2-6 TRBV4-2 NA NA TGTGCCAGCAGCCCCCAGGGCTCTGGGGCCAACGTCCTGACTTTC CASSPQGSGANVLTF
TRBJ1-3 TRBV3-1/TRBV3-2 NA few TGTGCCAGCAGCAACGGACTGTTCTCTGGAAACACCATATATTTT CASSNGLFSGNTIYF
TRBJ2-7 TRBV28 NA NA TGTGCCAGCAGTTGGCTCAGGGGGGACTACGAGCAGTACTTC CASSWLRGDYEQYF
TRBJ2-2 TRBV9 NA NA TGTGCCAGCAGCGTAGCAGGGGCGGACACCGGGGAGCTGTTTTTT CASSVAGADTGELFF
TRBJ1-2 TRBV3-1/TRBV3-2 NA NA TGTGCCAGCAGCCAAGATTTAACAGGGCGTGAAGGCTACACCTTC CASSQDLTGREGYTF
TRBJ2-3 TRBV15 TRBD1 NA TGTGCCACCAGCAGATTCCTAGGACAGGGGTCCACAGATACGCAGTATTTT CATSRFLGQGSTDTQYF
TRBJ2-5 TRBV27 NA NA TGTGCCAGCAGTTTATCTGGGGCAGAGACCCAGTACTTC CASSLSGAETQYF
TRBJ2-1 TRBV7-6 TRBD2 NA TGTGCCAGCAGCCGAGGGACTAGCGTTGGCGAGCAGTTCTTC CASSRGTSVGEQFF
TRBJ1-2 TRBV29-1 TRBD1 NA TGCAGCGTTGAAGACCTCCAGGGGGCCGGTGGCTACACCTTC CSVEDLQGAGGYTF
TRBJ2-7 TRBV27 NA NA TGTGCCAGCATTCGTATTAGAGGGGGTCGGTACGAGCAGTACTTC CASIRIRGGRYEQYF
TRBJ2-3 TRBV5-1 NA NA TGCGCCAGCAGCTTAGGAGGGTCAACTAGCACAGATACGCAGTATTTT CASSLGGSTSTDTQYF
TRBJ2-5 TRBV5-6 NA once TGTGCCAGCAGCTTCACAGGCACGATAACCCAGTACTTC CASSFTGTITQYF
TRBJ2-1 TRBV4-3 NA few TGCGCCAGCAGCCAATCTACAGGCCCCGTCTACAATGAGCAGTTCTTC CASSQSTGPVYNEQFF
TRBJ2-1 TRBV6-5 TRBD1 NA TGTGCCAGCTGCCGGGACAGGGGTATGGATGAGCAGTTCTTC CASCRDRGMDEQFF
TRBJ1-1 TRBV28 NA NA TGTGCCAGCTGCGGGGGGAGTCAACGTATTGAAGCTTTCTTT CASCGGSQRIEAFF